These 11 T cell receptor beta chains came from one sample sequenced in a study of blood T cell repertoires in COVID-19. Method: immunoSEQ multiplex PCR; TCRdb's copy keeps in-frame clones and lacks some. The sample consists of tens of thousands of clones, 70% to 90% of them appearing once. The material sequenced was peripheral blood. These receptors were obtained from a human donor in a cohort sampled during active COVID-19.

The chain couples TRBV7-6 to TRBJ2-3, with 12 bases aligning to TRBD2. Losses at the gene ends were 0 bases for V and 1 base for J; bases not matched to a gene: 2. This CDR3 is built from 17 residues. Germline CDR1 and CDR2: SGHVS and FNYEAQ. The CDR3 DNA sequence: TGTGCCAGCAGCTTAGCTCCTAGCGGGGGGGGCACAGATACGCAGTATTTT. This gives the protein CASSLAPSGGGTDTQYF.

The gene calls are TRBV18 and TRBJ2-7, with D hard to call. Germline lookup yields CDR1 KGHSH and CDR2 LQKENI. The CDR3 has 12 residues. The ends were cut back, 6 bases at V and 3 bases at J, with 9 bases in the middle. The CDR3 DNA is TGTGCCAGCTCTACAGACGGCTACGAGCAGTACTTC. It encodes CASSTDGYEQYF.

The chain employs TRBV19 and TRBJ1-5; 7 nucleotides align to TRBD1. After removal of 4 bases from V and 2 bases from J, the junction contained 8 bases not matched to a gene. The CDR3 has 16 residues. Germline V gives CDR1 LNHDA, CDR2 SQIVND (reference sequence). CDR3 residues: CASSRYGTDRNQPQHF. DNA for the CDR3: TGTGCCAGTAGTAGATACGGGACAGACCGCAATCAGCCCCAGCATTTT.

This chain connects TRBV28 to TRBJ1-6; 7 bases match TRBD1. The V gene end was trimmed by 2 bases and the J gene end by 6 bases; junction bases not matched to a gene: 4. The CDR3 totals 15 residues. Germline loops: CDR1 MDHEN, CDR2 SYDVKM. The CDR3 is CASSLGGTANSPLHF. The CDR3 DNA sequence: TGTGCCAGCAGTTTAGGAGGGACAGCTAATTCACCCCTCCACTTT. The whole variable domain, filled in from reference TRBV28 and TRBJ1-6, reads DVKVTQSSRYLVKRTGEKVFLECVQDMDHENMFWYRQDPGLGLRLIYFSYDVKMKEKGDIPEGYSVSREKKERFSLILESASTNQTSMYLCASSLGGTANSPLHFGNGTRLTVT.

The rearrangement joins TRBV5-1 to TRBJ1-1, with D possibly being TRBD1 (5 bases). V lost 0 bases and J 3 bases, leaving 9 bases between the germline ends. Germline CDR1 is SGHRS and CDR2 is YFSETQ. CDR3 length equals 14 residues. As DNA, the CDR3 is TGCGCCAGCAGCTTGGTAGGGGTGCACACTGAAGCTTTCTTT. Residues: CASSLVGVHTEAFF.

J is TRBJ2-5 and V is TRBV5-5, with 12 nucleotides matching TRBD2. Trimming at V came to 4 bases and at J to 5 bases, leaving 12 bases not matched to a gene. In germline, CDR1 is SGHKS, CDR2 YYEKEE (reference sequence). There are 17 residues in the CDR3. CDR3 region: CASSQTASGGAMETQYF. The CDR3 region has the DNA TGTGCCAGCAGCCAAACAGCTAGCGGGGGGGCCATGGAGACCCAGTACTTC.

CDR3 protein: CASSFGQGDQPQHF. DNA for the CDR3: TGTGCCAGCAGCTTTGGACAGGGTGATCAGCCCCAGCATTTT. This sequence joins TRBV5-5 and TRBJ1-5, with TRBD1 matching over 8 bases. There are 14 residues in the CDR3. CDR1 is SGHKS and CDR2 is YYEKEE in the germline V gene (reference sequence). The V and J ends lost 2 bases and 5 bases, in that order; junction bases with no gene match: 3.

The rearrangement uses TRBV6-6 and TRBJ1-4; TRBD1 might be the D (5 bases). The CDR3 length is 15 residues. Trimming left V 2 bases short and J 8 bases short, with 15 bases between. CDR1 and CDR2 from the germline V gene are MNHNY and SVGAGI (reference sequence). Here the CDR3 DNA reads TGTGCCAGCAGTTACGGACACGGTGAGGAGGAAAAACTGTTTTTT. Amino acid sequence: CASSYGHGEEEKLFF.

The chain links TRBV9 to TRBJ1-3, with D maybe TRBD1 (5 bases). The CDR3 sequence is 12 residues long. Trimming pared 2 bases from V and 9 bases from J, leaving 9 bases between. Germline V gene lookup returns CDR1 SGDLS and CDR2 YYNGEE. In DNA form, the CDR3 reads TGTGCCAGCAGCGTTTTGGGGGGCACCATATATTTT. Translated: CASSVLGGTIYF.

This chain connects TRBV5-1 to TRBJ2-7; no firm D call. Germline V lookup: CDR1 SGHRS, CDR2 YFSETQ. The CDR3 is 13 residues long. V was trimmed by 4 bases and J by 0 bases, leaving 8 bases between them. CDR3 DNA sequence: TGCGCCAGCAGCGAGGCCAGCTCCTACGAGCAGTACTTC. It codes for CASSEASSYEQYF.

The V gene is TRBV24-1, the J gene TRBJ1-1; D not resolved. This CDR3 is 13 amino acids long. Per germline, CDR1 KGHDR and CDR2 SFDVKD. V was cut by 1 base and J by 6 bases, with 8 bases left in between. The CDR3 region has the DNA TGTGCCACCAGTGATTTTGCGGGAGCTGAAGCTTTCTTT. Translated: CATSDFAGAEAFF.